This T cell receptor (beta chain) stems from a study of blood T cell repertoires in COVID-19. For the study at large: T cells, B-cell-depleted T cells, or PBMCs provided the cDNA or gDNA that served as material.

Per the study methods: Amplification with reference gene primers provided the estimates of nucleated cell counts. Libraries were prepared by immunoSEQ multiplex PCR; TCRdb keeps only in-frame clonotypes and omits some of them. V and J calls and clone size are those listed in that table; D and trimming were worked out from the DNA. The repertoire includes 200,000 to 250,000 clones, 82% of them detected once, and 3.6% sits in the top ten. V was clipped by 2 bases and J by 7 bases, with 9 bases between them. Germline V CDR1 and CDR2: SNHLY, FYNNEI. The CDR3 is 12 residues long. This receptor was taken from a woman older than 75 with acute or convalescent COVID-19. Material: peripheral blood. V usage is TRBV2 and J usage is TRBJ2-7; unclear D gene. The DNA of the CDR3 is TGTGCCAGCAGTGAACTTTCCCGGGAGCAGTACTTC. It encodes CASSELSREQYF.